This T cell receptor (beta chain) was captured by sequencing in a study of early T cells in non-severe SARS-CoV-2 infection (dated by TCRdb to the early 2020s). For the wider study: Because TCR sequencing relied on bulk RNA taken from unsorted whole blood, pairing of alpha and beta chains was not possible.

Overall results and qualifications from the work: VDJdb matching was skewed toward anti-spike CD8 responses and likely underestimated virus-specific expansions, missing private and CD4 specificities.

The protocol used for the library was 5' RACE. The listed sequencing device is NextSeq 500. To correct for sequencing error and PCR bias, the TCR library protocol tagged individual cDNA molecules with unique molecular identifiers. Sequencing covered both TCR alpha and beta chains, and within each sample the abundances of alpha and beta sequences were tightly co-correlated. In the paper's pipeline: Decombinator V4 was used to annotate TCR sequences for V gene, J gene and CDR3. TCRs were defined as expanded if a significant change between any two time points was detected under a Poisson model with p below 0.0001. TCR abundances were normalised to the total number of TCRs sequenced per sample and expressed as counts per million. MAIT TCRs were defined by TRAV1-2 paired with TRAJ12, TRAJ20 or TRAJ33, and iNKT TCRs by TRAV10 paired with TRAJ18. A search of VDJdb, accessed on 1 November 2021, was run for TCRs annotated to CMV, EBV and SARS-CoV-2, with TCRs annotated for multiple antigens excluded. The public reads were quality trimmed at Q25 with fastp and then assembled into clones with MiXCR by TCRdb, keeping productive beta chains. Rows are combined by CDR3 protein, so each entry shows the most common genes and DNA. V and J calls and clone size were set by TCRdb, not the authors. The sample has about 84,000 distinct CDR3 sequences on record, 9% to 13% of them singletons. Roughly 2.6% of the sample goes to the ten largest clones.

V is cut by 3 bases and J by 3 bases, and the space between the germline ends is 10 bases. The germline V gene supplies CDR1 SQVTM and CDR2 ANQGSEA. From the cysteine up to the phenylalanine, the CDR3 has a length of 13 residues. Only the CDR3 DNA is retained, 39 bases long and in frame from the first base. This clonotype was counted between two and nine times. It has no known antigen specificity. Base qualities are not provided; no much larger clone lies one nucleotide away. This was a case-control study nested in a cohort of healthcare workers in London, UK, who had nasopharyngeal swab PCR tests and blood samples taken every week. Healthcare workers were enrolled in the week of the UK lockdown, from 23 to 31 March 2020, and were followed every week for up to roughly 16 weeks.

In this chain, TRBV29-1 is recombined with TRBJ2-3; the D gene is unclear. This clonotype was obtained from an adult who was a healthcare worker with PCR-confirmed SARS-CoV-2 infection or an uninfected control (not recorded which). Sequenced input: whole blood. CDR3 loop: CSVEHGLTDTQYF. The bases read TGCAGCGTTGAGCACGGGCTTACAGATACGCAGTATTTT.